This entry describes one T cell receptor (beta chain). Germline CDR1 and CDR2: SGHTA and FQGNSA. This CDR3 comprises 14 residues. J lost 4 bases, V lost 5 bases, and 4 bases had no gene match. This record belongs to a study of blood T cell repertoires in COVID-19. Turning to the study itself: Whether acute or convalescent, the COVID-19 samples came from the United States, Italy and Spain.

Here immunoSEQ multiplex PCR was the method, and the copy in TCRdb shows in-frame clones only, minus some. The sample holds approximately 190,000 clones, over 70% seen once. The chain employs TRBV7-2 and TRBJ2-5, with 10 nucleotides matching TRBD1. The sequencing input was peripheral blood. The sequence was obtained from a man between 60 and 75 years old with acute or convalescent COVID-19. CDR3 coding DNA: TGTGCCAGCAGCCTGGACAGGGGGAGAGAGACCCAGTACTTC. This translates into CASSLDRGRETQYF.